This TCR beta chain was sequenced in a study of CD8 T cells in Susac syndrome. Germline V CDR1 and CDR2: GTSNPN, SVGIG (reference sequence). V lost 2 bases to trimming and J lost 4 bases, with 17 bases between them. The CDR3 totals 15 residues. Healthy donors formed controls matched for age and sex. The CD8+ and CD4+ T cells were isolated magnetically using a negative isolation approach, whereas the TEMRA cells were enriched by FACS. RNA totalling roughly 0.45 to 1 ug underwent reverse transcription with random hexamers. The TCR beta CDR3 was amplified by immunoSEQ multiplex PCR across 54 Vbeta, 13 Jbeta. MiXCR was run by TCRdb on the immunoSEQ multiplex PCR reads, yielding one entry per CDR3 protein. In the table there are 180,000 or so distinct CDR3 sequences, over 85% of which are singletons.

V usage is TRBV30 and J usage is TRBJ2-5; D possibly corresponds to TRBD2 (6 bases). This sequence was found in a human donor in good health. Sequenced sample: CD4+ T cells from PBMCs. The CDR3 is CAWSTWGEGAETQYF. CDR3 DNA sequence: TGTGCCTGGAGTACCTGGGGGGAAGGGGCAGAGACCCAGTACTTC.